This section outlines one TCR beta chain sequence together with its context. The germline gives CDR1 SGHRS, CDR2 YFSETQ. Trimming took 2 bases from V and 7 from J, leaving 12 bases between them. This CDR3 has 14 residues. The source of the sample is a study of OX40 agonist ivuxolimab in advanced cancers. Study-level information: Patients were treated with ivuxolimab, an agonistic anti-OX40 (CD134) antibody. In three patients, partial responses were observed, one with hepatocellular carcinoma and two with cutaneous melanoma. The dose-escalation cohort had hepatocellular carcinoma, melanoma, renal cell or head and neck cancer.

Produced via immunoSEQ multiplex PCR; TCRdb's table is partial and in-frame only. The sample lists 100,000 or so clones, roughly 89% occurring once. Collection of blood occurred at baseline, at cycle 4 day 1, and at cycle 7 day 1. The sequences come from CD4+ or CD8+ T cells sorted from blood, collected in a trial of the OX40 agonist ivuxolimab. J is TRBJ1-4 and V is TRBV5-1; perhaps TRBD1 as D (5 bases). This sequence was found in an adult with an advanced solid tumor such as melanoma, head and neck, liver or kidney cancer. CDR3 sequence: CASSFGTSGEKLFF. DNA of the CDR3: TGCGCCAGCAGCTTCGGGACGTCCGGTGAAAAACTGTTTTTT.